Listed here are 9 T cell receptor beta chains from one sample, sequenced in a study of control samples from healthy donors and cancer patients. TCRdb keeps only in-frame clones here, not all; method: immunoSEQ multiplex PCR. The sample has about 130,000 clones, approximately 90% seen once; the top ten hold 8.5% to 10%. Specimen: blood. The receptors here all came from a man younger than 30 in good health.

The chain joins TRBV5-1 to TRBJ2-5; D possibly matches TRBD1 or TRBD2 (6 bases each). CDR3 size: 15 residues. CDR1 is SGHRS and CDR2 is YFSETQ in the germline V gene. V lost 5 bases to trimming and J lost 5 bases, with 19 bases between them. The CDR3 loop is CASSDPTRGGETQYF. CDR3 coding DNA: TGCGCCAGCAGTGACCCCACTAGAGGGGGGGAGACCCAGTACTTC. The whole variable domain, remainder taken from reference TRBV5-1 and TRBJ2-5, is KAGVTQTPRYLIKTRGQQVTLSCSPISGHRSVSWYQQTPGQGLQFLFEYFSETQRNKGNFPGRFSGRQFSNSRSEMNVSTLELGDSALYLCASSDPTRGGETQYFGPGTRLLVL.

The chain employs TRBV15 and TRBJ2-1, with D possibly matching TRBD1 (6 bases). CDR1 is LNHNV, CDR2 YYDKDF, per germline (reference sequence). V lost 3 bases to trimming and J lost 7 bases, with 10 bases between them. There are 13 residues in the CDR3. Here the CDR3 DNA reads TGTGCCACCAGCAGTGTCCAGGGGAATGAGCAGTTCTTC. It encodes CATSSVQGNEQFF. The full variable domain, in which reference TRBV15 and TRBJ2-1 provide the parts outside the CDR3, is DAMVIQNPRYQVTQFGKPVTLSCSQTLNHNVMYWYQQKSSQAPKLLFHYYDKDFNNEADTPDNFQSRRPNTSFCFLDIRSPGLGDTAMYLCATSSVQGNEQFFGPGTRLTVL.

The chain uses TRBV7-9 and TRBJ2-7; no firm D call. The CDR3 is 17 residues long. Germline V gene data show CDR1 as SEHNR and CDR2 as FQNEAQ (reference sequence). The V gene lost 0 bases and the J gene lost 3 bases, with 18 bases spanning the gap. CDR3 bases: TGTGCCAGCAGCTTAGCAGTCGGGCAGCCAGAACACTACGAGCAGTACTTC. It codes for CASSLAVGQPEHYEQYF.

The chain recombines TRBV12-5 with TRBJ1-2; D uncertain. Trimming took 2 bases from V and 3 from J, leaving 7 bases between them. Germline assignment: CDR1 LGHNT and CDR2 FRNRAP. The CDR3 runs 13 residues. Written as DNA, the CDR3 is TGTGCTAGTGGTTTGCAAACGGACTATGGCTACACCTTC. It yields the protein CASGLQTDYGYTF.

V usage is TRBV5-6 and J usage is TRBJ1-2; D is ambiguous. Trimming cost V 3 bases and J 8 bases, with 14 bases left between them. CDR3 length equals 13 residues. Germline values: CDR1 SGHDT, CDR2 YYEEEE. CDR3 nucleotide sequence: TGTGCCAGCAGCTCGCGGGCCCGGCGAGGCTACACCTTC. This sequence encodes CASSSRARRGYTF.

The genes are TRBV6-1 and TRBJ2-2, with 10 bases identical to TRBD1. Germline CDR1 and CDR2: MNHNS and SASEGT. The CDR3 consists of 15 residues. The V segment lost 3 bases and the J segment 4 bases; nucleotides outside the gene matches: 2. CDR3 residues: CASSEGQGITGELFF. The DNA of the CDR3 is TGTGCCAGCAGTGAGGGACAGGGGATCACCGGGGAGCTGTTTTTT.

For the CDR3, the DNA is TGTGCCACCAGTGATGAGACAGCGAACTATGGCTACACCTTC. Its translation: CATSDETANYGYTF. The chain links TRBV24-1 to TRBJ1-2, with a weak D call TRBD1 (5 bases). CDR1 and CDR2 (germline): KGHDR, SFDVKD. This CDR3 has 14 residues. Between the trimmed V and J ends, which lost 3 bases and 2 bases, there was a span of 9 bases.

The V and J genes are TRBV6-5 and TRBJ2-7; D perhaps matches TRBD1 (5 bases). Trimming removed 0 bases from V and 2 bases from J, with 8 bases in between. CDR1 and CDR2 (germline): MNHEY, SVGAGI. The CDR3 length is 14 residues. The CDR3 DNA reads as TGTGCCAGCAGTTACTCGAGGACAACCTACGAGCAGTACTTC. Amino acids: CASSYSRTTYEQYF.

The CDR3 reads CASSVGQGADEQYF. In DNA form, the CDR3 reads TGTGCCAGCAGCGTAGGCCAGGGGGCTGACGAGCAGTACTTC. V usage is TRBV9 and J usage is TRBJ2-7; 8 bases fit TRBD1. Per germline, CDR1 SGDLS and CDR2 YYNGEE. With V trimmed by 0 bases and J by 5 bases, 4 bases remained unmatched. The CDR3 has 14 amino acids.